This paragraph covers one T cell receptor (beta chain) sequence. These data come from a study of blood T cell repertoires in COVID-19. About the research overall: Specimens from acute and convalescent COVID-19 originated in the United States, Italy and Spain. Nucleic acid was either cDNA or gDNA, and it came from T cells, B-cell-depleted T cells, or PBMCs.

How the authors handled the data: It was from reference gene primer amplification that nucleated cell counts were estimated. The method was immunoSEQ multiplex PCR; TCRdb's version includes in-frame clones alone and lacks a portion of them. V and J calls and clone size are as listed in that table; D and trimming were resolved from the DNA. This sample carries about 220,000 clones, roughly 88% of them seen once, and the ten largest clones take over 2%. V lost 2 bases and J lost 6, with 13 bases in between. The germline V gene has CDR1 SEHNR and CDR2 FQNEAQ (reference sequence). The CDR3 spans 15 residues.

V gene TRBV7-9 combines with J gene TRBJ2-2; D remains unclear. This TCR was sampled from a man aged 35 to 55 who had recovered from COVID-19. The sequenced sample consisted of peripheral blood. The CDR3, as DNA: TGTGCCAGCAGCTTACTTGGTAGCAAGGCCGGGGAGCTGTTTTTT. This codes for CASSLLGSKAGELFF. Looking up the rest from reference TRBV7-9 and TRBJ2-2 gives the full variable domain: DTGVSQNPRHKITKRGQNVTFRCDPISEHNRLYWYRQTLGQGPEFLTYFQNEAQLEKSRLLSDRFSAERPKGSFSTLEIQRTEQGDSAMYLCASSLLGSKAGELFFGEGSRLTVL.